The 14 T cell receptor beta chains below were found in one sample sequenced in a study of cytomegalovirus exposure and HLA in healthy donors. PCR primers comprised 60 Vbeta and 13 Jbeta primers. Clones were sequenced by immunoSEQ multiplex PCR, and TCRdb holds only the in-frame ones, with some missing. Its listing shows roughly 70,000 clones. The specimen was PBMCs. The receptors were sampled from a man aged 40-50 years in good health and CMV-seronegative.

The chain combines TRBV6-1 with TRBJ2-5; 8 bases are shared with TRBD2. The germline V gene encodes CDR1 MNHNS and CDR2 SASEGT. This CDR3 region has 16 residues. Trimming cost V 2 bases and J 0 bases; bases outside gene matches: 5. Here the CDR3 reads CASSEPAGDYQETQYF. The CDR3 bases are TGTGCCAGCAGTGAACCAGCGGGGGATTACCAAGAGACCCAGTACTTC.

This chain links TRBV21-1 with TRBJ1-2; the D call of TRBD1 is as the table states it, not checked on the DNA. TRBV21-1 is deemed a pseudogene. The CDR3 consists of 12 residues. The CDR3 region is CASSKGQGGYTF. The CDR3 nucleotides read TGTGCCAGCAGCAAAGGACAGGGTGGCTACACCTTC.

CDR3 nucleotides: TGTGCCAGCAGGCCAGCGGGGGGCCTGGGTTGGGACGAGCAGTACTTC. Translation: CASRPAGGLGWDEQYF. This sequence joins TRBV7-2 and TRBJ2-7; 9 bases fit TRBD2. The CDR3 sequence is 16 residues long. Germline V gives CDR1 SGHTA, CDR2 FQGNSA. J was trimmed by 5 bases and V by 6 bases; bases with no gene match: 14. Drawing the rest from reference TRBV7-2 and TRBJ2-7, the complete variable domain is GAGVSQSPSNKVTEKGKDVELRCDPISGHTALYWYRQSLGQGLEFLIYFQGNSAPDKSGLPSDRFSAERTGGSVSTLTIQRTQQEDSAVYLCASRPAGGLGWDEQYFGPGTRLTVT.

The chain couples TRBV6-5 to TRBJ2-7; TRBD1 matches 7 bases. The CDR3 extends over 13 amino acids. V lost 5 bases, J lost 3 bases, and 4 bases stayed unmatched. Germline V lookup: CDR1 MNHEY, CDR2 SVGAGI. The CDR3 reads CASSEQGNYEQYF. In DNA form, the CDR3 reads TGTGCCAGCAGTGAACAGGGGAACTACGAGCAGTACTTC.

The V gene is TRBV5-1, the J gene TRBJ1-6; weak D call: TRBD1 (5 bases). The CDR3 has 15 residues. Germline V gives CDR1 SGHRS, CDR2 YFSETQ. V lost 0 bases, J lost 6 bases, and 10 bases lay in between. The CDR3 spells CASSLGQGFNSPLHF. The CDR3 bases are TGCGCCAGCAGCTTGGGGCAGGGCTTTAATTCACCCCTCCACTTT.

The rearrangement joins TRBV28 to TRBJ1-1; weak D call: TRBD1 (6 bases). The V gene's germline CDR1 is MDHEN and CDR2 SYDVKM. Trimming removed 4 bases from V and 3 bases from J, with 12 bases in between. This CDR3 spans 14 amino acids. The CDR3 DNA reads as TGTGCCAGCAGTTATACGGGGGGCGACACTGAAGCTTTCTTT. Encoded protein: CASSYTGGDTEAFF.

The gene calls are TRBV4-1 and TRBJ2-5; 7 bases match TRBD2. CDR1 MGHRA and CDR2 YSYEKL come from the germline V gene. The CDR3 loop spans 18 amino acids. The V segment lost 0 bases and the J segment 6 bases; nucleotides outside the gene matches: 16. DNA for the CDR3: TGCGCCAGCAGCCAAGATTCACATTCGGGGGGACGGAGAAAGACCCAGTACTTC. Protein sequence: CASSQDSHSGGRRKTQYF.

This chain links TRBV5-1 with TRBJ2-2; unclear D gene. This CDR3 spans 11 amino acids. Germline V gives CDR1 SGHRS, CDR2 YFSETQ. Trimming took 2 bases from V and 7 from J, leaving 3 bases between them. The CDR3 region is CASSFRGELFF. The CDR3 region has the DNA TGCGCCAGCAGCTTTCGCGGGGAGCTGTTTTTT.

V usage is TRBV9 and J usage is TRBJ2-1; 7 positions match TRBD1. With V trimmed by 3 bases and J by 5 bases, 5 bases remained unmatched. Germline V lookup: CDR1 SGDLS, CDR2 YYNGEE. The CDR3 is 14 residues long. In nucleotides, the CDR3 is TGTGCCAGCAGCGCCCAGACAGGGAACAATGAGCAGTTCTTC. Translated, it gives CASSAQTGNNEQFF.

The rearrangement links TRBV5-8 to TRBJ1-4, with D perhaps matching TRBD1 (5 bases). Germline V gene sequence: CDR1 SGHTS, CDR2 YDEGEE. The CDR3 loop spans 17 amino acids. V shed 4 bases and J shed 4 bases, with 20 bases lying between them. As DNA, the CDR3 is TGTGCCAGCAGCCGGGTTGAGCGGGGCGCCGTTAATGAAAAACTGTTTTTT. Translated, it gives CASSRVERGAVNEKLFF.

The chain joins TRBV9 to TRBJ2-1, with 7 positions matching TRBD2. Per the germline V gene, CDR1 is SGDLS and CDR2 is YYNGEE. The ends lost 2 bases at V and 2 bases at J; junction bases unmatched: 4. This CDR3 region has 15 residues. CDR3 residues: CASSVSGGTYNEQFF. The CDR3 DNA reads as TGTGCCAGCAGCGTGTCGGGGGGTACCTACAATGAGCAGTTCTTC.

For the CDR3, the DNA is TGTGCCACCTTGGACAGGGCGTATGGCTACACCTTC. Translated, it gives CATLDRAYGYTF. The J gene is TRBJ1-2, the V gene TRBV28; 8 bases align to TRBD1. Germline V CDR1 and CDR2: MDHEN, SYDVKM. CDR3 length equals 12 residues. After removal of 10 bases from V and 5 bases from J, the junction contained 6 bases not matched to a gene.

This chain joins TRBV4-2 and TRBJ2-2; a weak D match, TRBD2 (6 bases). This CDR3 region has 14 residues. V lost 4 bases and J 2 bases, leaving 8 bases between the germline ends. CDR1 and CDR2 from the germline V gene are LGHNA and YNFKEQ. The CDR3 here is CASSRGENTGELFF. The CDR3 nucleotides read TGTGCCAGCAGCCGCGGGGAAAACACCGGGGAGCTGTTTTTT.

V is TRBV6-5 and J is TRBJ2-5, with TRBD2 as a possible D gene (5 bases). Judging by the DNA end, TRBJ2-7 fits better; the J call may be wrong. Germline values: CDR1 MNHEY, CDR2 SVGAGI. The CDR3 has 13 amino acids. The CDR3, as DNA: TGTGCCAGCAGCCCCGGCGGGCCCTACGAGCAGTACTTC. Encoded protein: CASSPGGPYEQYF.